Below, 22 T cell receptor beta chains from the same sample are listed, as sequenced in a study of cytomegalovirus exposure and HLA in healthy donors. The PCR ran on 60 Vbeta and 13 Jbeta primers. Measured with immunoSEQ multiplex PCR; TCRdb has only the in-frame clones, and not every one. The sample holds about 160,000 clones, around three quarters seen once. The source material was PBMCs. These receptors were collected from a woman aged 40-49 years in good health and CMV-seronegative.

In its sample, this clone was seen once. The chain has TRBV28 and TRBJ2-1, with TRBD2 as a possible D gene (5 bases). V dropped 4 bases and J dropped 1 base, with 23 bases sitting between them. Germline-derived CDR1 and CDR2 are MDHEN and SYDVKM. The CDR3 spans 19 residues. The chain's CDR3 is CASSSRLSDYLDSYNEQFF. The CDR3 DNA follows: TGTGCCAGCAGTTCACGACTTAGTGACTATCTCGATTCCTACAATGAGCAGTTCTTC.

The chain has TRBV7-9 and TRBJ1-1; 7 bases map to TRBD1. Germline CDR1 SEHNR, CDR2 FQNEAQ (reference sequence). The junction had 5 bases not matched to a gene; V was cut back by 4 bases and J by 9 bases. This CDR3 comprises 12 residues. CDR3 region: CASSSSDRKAFF. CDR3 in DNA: TGTGCCAGCAGCTCCTCGGACAGGAAAGCTTTCTTT.

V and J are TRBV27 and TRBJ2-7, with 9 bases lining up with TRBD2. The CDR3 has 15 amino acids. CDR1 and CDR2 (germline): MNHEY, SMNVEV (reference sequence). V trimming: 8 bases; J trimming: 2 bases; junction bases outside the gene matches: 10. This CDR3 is CASGTGAGGAYEQYF. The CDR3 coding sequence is TGTGCCAGCGGTACAGGGGCGGGAGGGGCCTACGAGCAGTACTTC.

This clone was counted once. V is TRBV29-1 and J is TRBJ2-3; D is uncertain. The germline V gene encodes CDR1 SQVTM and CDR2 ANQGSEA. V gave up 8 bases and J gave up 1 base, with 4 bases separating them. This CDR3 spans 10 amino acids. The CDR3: CSSGTDTQYF. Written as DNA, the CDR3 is TGCAGCTCGGGCACAGATACGCAGTATTTT.

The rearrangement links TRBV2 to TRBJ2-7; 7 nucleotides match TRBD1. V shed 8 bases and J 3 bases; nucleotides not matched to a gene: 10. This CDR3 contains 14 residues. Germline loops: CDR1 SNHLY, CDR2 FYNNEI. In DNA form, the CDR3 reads TGTGCCAGCTCGGACAGGCCACTCTACTACGAGCAGTACTTC. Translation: CASSDRPLYYEQYF.

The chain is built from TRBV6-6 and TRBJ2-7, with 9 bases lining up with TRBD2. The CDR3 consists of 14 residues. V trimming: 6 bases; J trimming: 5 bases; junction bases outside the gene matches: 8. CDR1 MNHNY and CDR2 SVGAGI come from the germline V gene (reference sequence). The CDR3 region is CASRAPSGKDEQYF. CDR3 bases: TGTGCCAGCAGAGCGCCTAGCGGGAAGGACGAGCAGTACTTC.

For the CDR3, the DNA is TGTGCCAGCAGGGTGGACACCTTCGATGGCACTGAAGCTTTCTTT. Its translation is CASRVDTFDGTEAFF. The J gene is TRBJ1-1, the V gene TRBV2; tentative D call: TRBD1 (5 bases). V lost 6 bases and J lost 4, with 18 bases in between. The germline V gene encodes CDR1 SNHLY and CDR2 FYNNEI. CDR3 size: 15 residues.

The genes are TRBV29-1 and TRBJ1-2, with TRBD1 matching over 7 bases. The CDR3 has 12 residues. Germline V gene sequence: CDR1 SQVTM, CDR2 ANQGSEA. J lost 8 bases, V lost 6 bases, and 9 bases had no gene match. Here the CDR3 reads CSVQQGLGGYTF. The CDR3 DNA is TGCAGCGTCCAACAGGGGCTGGGGGGCTACACCTTC.

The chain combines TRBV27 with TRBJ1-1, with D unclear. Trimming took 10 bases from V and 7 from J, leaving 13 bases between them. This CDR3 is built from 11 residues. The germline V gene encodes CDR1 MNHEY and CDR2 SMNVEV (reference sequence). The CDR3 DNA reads TGTGCCACCCAGACAAGGAATGAAGCTTTCTTT. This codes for CATQTRNEAFF.

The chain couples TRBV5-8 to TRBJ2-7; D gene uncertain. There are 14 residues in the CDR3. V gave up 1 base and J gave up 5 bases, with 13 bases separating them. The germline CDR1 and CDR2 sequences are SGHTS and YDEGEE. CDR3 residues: CASSLFLGVNEQYF. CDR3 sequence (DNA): TGTGCCAGCAGCTTGTTCCTGGGCGTAAACGAGCAGTACTTC.

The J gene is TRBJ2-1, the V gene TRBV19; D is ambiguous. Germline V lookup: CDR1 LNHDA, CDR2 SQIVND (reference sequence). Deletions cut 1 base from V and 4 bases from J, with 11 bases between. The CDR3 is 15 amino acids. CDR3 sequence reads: CASSIGQDNYNEQFF. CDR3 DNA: TGTGCCAGTAGTATAGGGCAGGATAATTACAATGAGCAGTTCTTC.

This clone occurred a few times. DNA of the CDR3: TGTGCCAGCAGCTCCCCGGCGGGGGAGACCCAGTACTTC. Its protein is CASSSPAGETQYF. The chain couples TRBV5-4 to TRBJ2-5, with D possibly TRBD2 on 6 matching bases. Germline-derived CDR1 and CDR2 are SGHNT and YYREEE (reference sequence). Trimming removed 3 bases from V and 5 bases from J, with 11 bases in between. CDR3 size: 13 residues.

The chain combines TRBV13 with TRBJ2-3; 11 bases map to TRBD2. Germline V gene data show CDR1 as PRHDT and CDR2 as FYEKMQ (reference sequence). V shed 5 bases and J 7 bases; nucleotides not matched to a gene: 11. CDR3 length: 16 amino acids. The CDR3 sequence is CASSPPFSGRVNTQYF. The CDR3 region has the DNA TGTGCCAGCAGCCCCCCCTTTAGCGGGAGGGTGAATACGCAGTATTTT.

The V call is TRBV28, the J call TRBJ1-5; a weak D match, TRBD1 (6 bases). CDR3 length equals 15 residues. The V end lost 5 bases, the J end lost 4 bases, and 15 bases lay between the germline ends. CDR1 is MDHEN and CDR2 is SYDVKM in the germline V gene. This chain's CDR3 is CASSPLGQNNQPQHF. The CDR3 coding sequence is TGTGCCAGCAGTCCCTTAGGACAGAATAATCAGCCCCAGCATTTT.

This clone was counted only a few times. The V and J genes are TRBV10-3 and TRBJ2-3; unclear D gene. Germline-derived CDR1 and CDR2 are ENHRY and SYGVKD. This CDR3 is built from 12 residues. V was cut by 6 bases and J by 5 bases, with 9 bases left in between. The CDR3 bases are TGTGCCATCAGGAGACCGGGAGATACGCAGTATTTT. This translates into CAIRRPGDTQYF.

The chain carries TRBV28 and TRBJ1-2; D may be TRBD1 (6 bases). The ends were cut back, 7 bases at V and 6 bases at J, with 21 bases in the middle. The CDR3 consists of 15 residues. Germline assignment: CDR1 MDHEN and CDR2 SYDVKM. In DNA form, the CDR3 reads TGTGCCAGCAACTCGGGGGAGGGGGGAAGGGATGGCTACACCTTC. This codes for CASNSGEGGRDGYTF.

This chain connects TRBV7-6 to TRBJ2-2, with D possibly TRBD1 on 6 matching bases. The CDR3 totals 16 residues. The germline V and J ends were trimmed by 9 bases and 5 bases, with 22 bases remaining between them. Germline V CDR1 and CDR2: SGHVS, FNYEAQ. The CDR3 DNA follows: TGTGCCAGAAGCCTCCTAGGACAGAGCCCTACCGGGGAGCTGTTTTTT. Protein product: CARSLLGQSPTGELFF. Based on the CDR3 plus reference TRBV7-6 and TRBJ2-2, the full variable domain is GAGVSQSPRYKVTKRGQDVALRCDPISGHVSLYWYRQALGQGPEFLTYFNYEAQQDKSGLPNDRFSAERPEGSISTLTIQRTEQRDSAMYRCARSLLGQSPTGELFFGEGSRLTVL.

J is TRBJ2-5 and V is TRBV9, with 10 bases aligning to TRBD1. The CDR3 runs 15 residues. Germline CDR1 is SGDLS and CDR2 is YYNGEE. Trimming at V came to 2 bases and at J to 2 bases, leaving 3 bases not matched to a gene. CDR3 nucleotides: TGTGCCAGCAGCGTTGGGACAGGGGAGCAAGAGACCCAGTACTTC. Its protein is CASSVGTGEQETQYF.

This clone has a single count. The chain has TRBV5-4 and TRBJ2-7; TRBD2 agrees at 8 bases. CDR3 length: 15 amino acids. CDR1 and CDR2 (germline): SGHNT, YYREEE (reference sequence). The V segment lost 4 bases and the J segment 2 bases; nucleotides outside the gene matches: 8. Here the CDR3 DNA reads TGTGCCAGCAGCGGGGGAACGGGACTAGCCTACGAGCAGTACTTC. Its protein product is CASSGGTGLAYEQYF.

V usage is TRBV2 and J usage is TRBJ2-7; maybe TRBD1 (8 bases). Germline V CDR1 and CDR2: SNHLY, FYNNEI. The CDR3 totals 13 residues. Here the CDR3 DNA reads TGTGTCGGGGGGCAGGGGGCCACTCGCGAGCAGTACTTC. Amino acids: CVGGQGATREQYF.

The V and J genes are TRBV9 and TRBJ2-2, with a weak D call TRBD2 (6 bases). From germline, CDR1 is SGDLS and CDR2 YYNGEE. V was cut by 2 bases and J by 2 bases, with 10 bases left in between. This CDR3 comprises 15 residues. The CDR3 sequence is CASSVSGHNTGELFF. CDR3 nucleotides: TGTGCCAGCAGCGTGAGCGGGCATAACACCGGGGAGCTGTTTTTT.

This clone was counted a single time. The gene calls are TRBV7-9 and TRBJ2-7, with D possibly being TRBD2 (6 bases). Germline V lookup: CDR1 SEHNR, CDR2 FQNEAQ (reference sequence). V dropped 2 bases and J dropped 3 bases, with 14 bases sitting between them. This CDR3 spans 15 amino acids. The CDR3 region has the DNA TGTGCCAGCAGCTTATCGGCTAGCGTATTCTACGAGCAGTACTTC. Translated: CASSLSASVFYEQYF.